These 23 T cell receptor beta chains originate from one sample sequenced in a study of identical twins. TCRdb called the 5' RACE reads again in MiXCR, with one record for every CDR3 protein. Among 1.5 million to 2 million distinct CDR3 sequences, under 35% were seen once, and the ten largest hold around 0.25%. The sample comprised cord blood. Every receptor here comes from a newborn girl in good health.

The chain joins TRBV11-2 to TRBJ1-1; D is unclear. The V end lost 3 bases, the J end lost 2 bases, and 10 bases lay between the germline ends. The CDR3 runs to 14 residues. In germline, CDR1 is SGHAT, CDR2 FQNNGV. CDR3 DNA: TGTGCCAGCAGCTTTCCTCGTGGAAACACTGAAGCTTTCTTT. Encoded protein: CASSFPRGNTEAFF.

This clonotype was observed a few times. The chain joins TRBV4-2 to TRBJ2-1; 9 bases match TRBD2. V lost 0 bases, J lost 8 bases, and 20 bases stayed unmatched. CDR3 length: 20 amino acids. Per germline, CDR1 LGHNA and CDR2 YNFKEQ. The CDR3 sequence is CASSQDHVPGGGAGYDEQFF. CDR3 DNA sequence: TGTGCCAGCAGCCAAGATCACGTACCGGGCGGGGGGGCCGGTTACGATGAGCAGTTCTTC.

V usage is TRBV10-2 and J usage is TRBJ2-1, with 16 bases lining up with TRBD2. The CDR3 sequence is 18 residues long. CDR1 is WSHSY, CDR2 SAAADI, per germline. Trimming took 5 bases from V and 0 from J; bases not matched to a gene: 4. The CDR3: CASSSGLAGGLSYNEQFF. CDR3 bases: TGCGCCAGCAGTTCGGGACTAGCGGGGGGGCTCTCCTACAATGAGCAGTTCTTC.

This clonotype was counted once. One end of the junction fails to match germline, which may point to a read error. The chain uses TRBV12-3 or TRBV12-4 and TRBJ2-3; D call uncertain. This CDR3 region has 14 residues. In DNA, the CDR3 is TGTGCCGGCAGTTTTGGTCCTAGCACAGATACGCAGTATTTT. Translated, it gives CAGSFGPSTDTQYF.

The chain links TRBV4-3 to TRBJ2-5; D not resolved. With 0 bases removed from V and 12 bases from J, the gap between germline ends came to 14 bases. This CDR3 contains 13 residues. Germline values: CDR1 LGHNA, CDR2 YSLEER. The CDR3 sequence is CASSQDATGEKYF. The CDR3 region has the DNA TGCGCCAGCAGCCAAGATGCAACTGGAGAGAAGTACTTC.

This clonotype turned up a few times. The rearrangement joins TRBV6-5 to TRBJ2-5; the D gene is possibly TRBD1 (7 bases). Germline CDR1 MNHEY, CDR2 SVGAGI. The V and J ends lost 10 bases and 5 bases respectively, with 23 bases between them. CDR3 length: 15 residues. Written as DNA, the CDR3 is TGTGCCACCGTTCTCTCGACAGGGAGGATGGAGACCCAGTACTTC. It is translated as CATVLSTGRMETQYF.

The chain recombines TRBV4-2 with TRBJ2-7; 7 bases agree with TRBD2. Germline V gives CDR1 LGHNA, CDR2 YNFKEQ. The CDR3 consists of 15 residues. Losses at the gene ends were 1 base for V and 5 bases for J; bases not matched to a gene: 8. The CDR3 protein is CASSQVREGPHEQYF. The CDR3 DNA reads TGTGCCAGCAGCCAAGTGAGGGAGGGCCCCCACGAGCAGTACTTC.

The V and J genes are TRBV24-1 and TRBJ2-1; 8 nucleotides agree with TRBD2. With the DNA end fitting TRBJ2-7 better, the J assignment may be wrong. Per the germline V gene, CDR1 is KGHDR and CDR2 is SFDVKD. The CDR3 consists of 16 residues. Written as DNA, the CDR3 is TGTGCCACCAGTGATTTGCGGGAGGGCCCCTACAATGAGCAGTACTTC. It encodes CATSDLREGPYNEQYF.

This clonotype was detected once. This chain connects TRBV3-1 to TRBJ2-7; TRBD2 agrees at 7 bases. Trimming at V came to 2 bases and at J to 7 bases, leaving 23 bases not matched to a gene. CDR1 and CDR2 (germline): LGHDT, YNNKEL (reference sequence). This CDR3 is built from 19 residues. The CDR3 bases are TGTGCCAGCAGCCAAACCCATCTAGCGGAAGGAGGCGCCTACAATGAGCAGTACTTC. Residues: CASSQTHLAEGGAYNEQYF.

The CDR3 reads CSARALAEETQYF. In nucleotides, the CDR3 is TGCAGTGCTAGAGCATTAGCGGAAGAGACCCAGTACTTC. The chain joins TRBV20-1 to TRBJ2-5; tentatively, D is TRBD2 (6 bases). CDR1 DFQATT and CDR2 SNEGSKA come from the germline V gene (reference sequence). V was shortened by 1 base and J by 3 bases, with 9 bases between the two germline ends. This CDR3 region has 13 residues.

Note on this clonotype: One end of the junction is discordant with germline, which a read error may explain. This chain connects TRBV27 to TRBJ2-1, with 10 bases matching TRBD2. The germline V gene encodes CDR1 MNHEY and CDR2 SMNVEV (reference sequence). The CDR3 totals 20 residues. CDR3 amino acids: CASSVTGWASSGSTYNEQFF. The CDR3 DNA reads TGTGCCAGCAGTGTAACAGGATGGGCGTCTAGCGGGAGTACCTACAATGAGCAGTTTTTC.

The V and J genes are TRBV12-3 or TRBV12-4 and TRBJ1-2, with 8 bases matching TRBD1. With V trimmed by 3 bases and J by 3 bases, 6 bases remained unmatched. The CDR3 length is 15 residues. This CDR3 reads CASSLPGTGDYGYTF. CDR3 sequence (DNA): TGTGCCAGCAGTTTGCCCGGGACAGGCGACTATGGCTACACCTTC.

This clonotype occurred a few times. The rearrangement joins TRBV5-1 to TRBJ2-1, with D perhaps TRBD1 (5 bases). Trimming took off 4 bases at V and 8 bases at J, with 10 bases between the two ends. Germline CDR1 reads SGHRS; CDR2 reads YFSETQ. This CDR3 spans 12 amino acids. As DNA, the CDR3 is TGCGCCAGCAGCGGCGACAGCCATGAGCAGTTCTTC. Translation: CASSGDSHEQFF.

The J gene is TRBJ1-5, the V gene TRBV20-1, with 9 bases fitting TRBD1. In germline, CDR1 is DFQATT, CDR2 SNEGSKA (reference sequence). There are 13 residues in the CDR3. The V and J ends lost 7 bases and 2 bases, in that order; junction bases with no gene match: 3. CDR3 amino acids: CSGGQGGNQPQHF. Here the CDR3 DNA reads TGCAGTGGGGGACAGGGTGGCAATCAGCCCCAGCATTTT.

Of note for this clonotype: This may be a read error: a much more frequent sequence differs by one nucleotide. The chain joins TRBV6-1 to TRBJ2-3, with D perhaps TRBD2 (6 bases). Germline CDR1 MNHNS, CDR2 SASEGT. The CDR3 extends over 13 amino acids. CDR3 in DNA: TGTGTCAGCAGTGAGCGGGGCACAGATACGCAGTATTTT. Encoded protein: CVSSERGTDTQYF.

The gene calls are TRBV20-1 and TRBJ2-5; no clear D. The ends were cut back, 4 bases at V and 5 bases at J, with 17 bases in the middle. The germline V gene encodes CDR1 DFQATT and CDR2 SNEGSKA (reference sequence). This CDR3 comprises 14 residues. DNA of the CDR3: TGCAGTGCTACGAGACCTCTCGGAGTGGAGACCCAGTACTTC. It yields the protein CSATRPLGVETQYF.

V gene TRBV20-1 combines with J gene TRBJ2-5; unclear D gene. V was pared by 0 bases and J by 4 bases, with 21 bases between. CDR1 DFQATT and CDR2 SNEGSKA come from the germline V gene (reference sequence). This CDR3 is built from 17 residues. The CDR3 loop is CSARDRRGRKSGETQYF. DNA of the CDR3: TGCAGTGCTAGAGATCGGCGAGGAAGAAAGAGTGGAGAGACCCAGTACTTC.

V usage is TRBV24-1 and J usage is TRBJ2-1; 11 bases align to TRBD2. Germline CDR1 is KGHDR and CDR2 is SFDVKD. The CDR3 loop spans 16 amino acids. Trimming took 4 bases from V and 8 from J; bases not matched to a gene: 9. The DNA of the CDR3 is TGTGCCACCAGTGACAATAGCGGGGGGGCCTCAGATGAGCAGTTCTTC. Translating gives CATSDNSGGASDEQFF.

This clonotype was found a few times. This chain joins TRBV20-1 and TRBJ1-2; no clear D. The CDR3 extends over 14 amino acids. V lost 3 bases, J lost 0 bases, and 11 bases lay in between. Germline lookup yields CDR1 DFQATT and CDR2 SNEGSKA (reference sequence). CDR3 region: CSASRPVANYGYTF. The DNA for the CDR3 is TGCAGTGCTAGCCGCCCTGTAGCTAACTATGGCTACACCTTC.

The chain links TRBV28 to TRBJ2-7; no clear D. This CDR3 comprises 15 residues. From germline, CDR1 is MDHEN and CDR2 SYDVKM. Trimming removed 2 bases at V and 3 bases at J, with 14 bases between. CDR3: CASSLPSRLRYEQYF. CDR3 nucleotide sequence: TGTGCCAGCAGTTTACCCTCCAGACTCCGCTACGAGCAGTACTTC.

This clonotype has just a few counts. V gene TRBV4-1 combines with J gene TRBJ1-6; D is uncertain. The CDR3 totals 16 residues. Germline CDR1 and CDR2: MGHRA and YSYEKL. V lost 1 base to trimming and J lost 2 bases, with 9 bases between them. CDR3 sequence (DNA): TGCGCCAGCAGCCAAGTTGGACGGGCCTATAATTCACCCCTCCACTTT. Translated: CASSQVGRAYNSPLHF.

The CDR3 nucleotides read TGTGCCACCAGTGACGGGGGGGCCAACGGAGAGACCCAGTACTTC. Its protein product is CATSDGGANGETQYF. This sequence joins TRBV24-1 and TRBJ2-5, with TRBD2 matching 8 bases. There are 15 residues in the CDR3. V gave up 4 bases and J gave up 4 bases; unmatched junction bases: 7. Germline V lookup: CDR1 KGHDR, CDR2 SFDVKD.

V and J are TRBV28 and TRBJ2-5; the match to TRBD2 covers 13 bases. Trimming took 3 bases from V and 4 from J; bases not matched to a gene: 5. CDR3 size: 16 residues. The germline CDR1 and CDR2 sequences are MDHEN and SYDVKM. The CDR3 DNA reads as TGTGCCAGCAGTTTTTGGACTAGCGGGAGAGCAGAGACCCAGTACTTC. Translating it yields CASSFWTSGRAETQYF.